This is a list of T cell receptor beta chains from one sample in a study of shared clonotypes between healthy human individuals. Libraries were prepared by immunoSEQ multiplex PCR; TCRdb keeps only in-frame clonotypes and omits some of them. The table records about 1.1 million clones, 70% to 80% of them present only once. Input material: memory CD4+ T cells from PBMCs. The receptors stem from a man between 18 and 29 years old in good health. Some clones in this sample may be carry-over from other donors' samples. Both conserved end residues are part of each CDR3. The D gene is left open where the match is weak.

j_call	v_call	d_call	cdr3_aa
TRBJ1-3	TRBV18	-	CASSPPGGAGNTIYF
TRBJ2-5	TRBV7-3	-	CASSLIGRFQETQYF
TRBJ2-1	TRBV28	TRBD2	CASSLWGPSGSSYNEQFF
TRBJ2-4	TRBV19	-	CASSIETQAKNIQYF
TRBJ1-1	TRBV19	-	CASSPGSHRAYTEAFF
TRBJ1-4	TRBV6-1	-	CASSLTTGFNEKLFF
TRBJ2-3	TRBV7-3	-	CASSFGSTDTQYF
TRBJ1-2	TRBV7-2	-	CASSLDWTALYGYTF
TRBJ1-4	TRBV30	-	CAWSPPNGGEKLFF
TRBJ2-2	TRBV2	-	CASSVYSTGELFF
TRBJ1-2	TRBV2	-	CASSGRAGDGYTF
TRBJ1-5	TRBV28	TRBD1	CASSLSSGGTQPQHF
TRBJ1-2	TRBV19	TRBD1	CASSPQGARGYTF
TRBJ2-2	TRBV4-2	-	CASRGRGPNTGELFF
TRBJ2-5	TRBV28	-	CASSFRGRRGLYF
TRBJ1-2	TRBV6-5	-	CASSYTGGLYGYTF
TRBJ1-2	TRBV28	-	CASSLGTSVRGYTF
TRBJ2-2	TRBV30	-	CAWIAAAARNTGELFF
TRBJ1-1	TRBV4-2	-	CASSQEPGAIEAFF
TRBJ2-5	TRBV6-1	-	CASRRDGEETQYF
TRBJ2-5	TRBV5-3	-	CARRPRGAGVKKTQYF
TRBJ1-1	TRBV7-2	TRBD1	CASSYDRETEAFF
TRBJ1-4	TRBV29-1	-	CSFTTGFGVGEKLFF